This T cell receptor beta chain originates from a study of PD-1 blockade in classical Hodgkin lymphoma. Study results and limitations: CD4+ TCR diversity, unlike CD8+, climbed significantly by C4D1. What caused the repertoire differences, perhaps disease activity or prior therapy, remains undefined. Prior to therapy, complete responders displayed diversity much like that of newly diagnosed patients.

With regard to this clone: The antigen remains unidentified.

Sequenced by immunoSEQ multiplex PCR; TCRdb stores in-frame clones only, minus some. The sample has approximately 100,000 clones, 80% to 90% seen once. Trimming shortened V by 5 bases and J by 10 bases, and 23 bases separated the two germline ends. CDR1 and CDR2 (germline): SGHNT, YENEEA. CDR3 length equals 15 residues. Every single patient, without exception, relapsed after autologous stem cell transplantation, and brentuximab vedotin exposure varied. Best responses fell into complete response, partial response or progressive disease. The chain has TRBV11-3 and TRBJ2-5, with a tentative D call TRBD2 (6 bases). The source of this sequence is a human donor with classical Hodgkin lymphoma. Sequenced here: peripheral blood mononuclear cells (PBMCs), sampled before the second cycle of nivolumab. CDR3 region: CASSQGGDAWGVQYF. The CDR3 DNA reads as TGTGCCAGCAGCCAAGGAGGGGACGCGTGGGGGGTCCAGTACTTC.